Following are 27 T cell receptor beta chains from one sample sequenced in a study of OX40 agonist ivuxolimab in advanced cancers. Library prep was done by the immunoSEQ multiplex PCR assay. TCRdb provides this immuneACCESS table in a form limited to in-frame rearrangements. Some clones are lacking; in checked studies, under half of them reflect an unresolved V gene, and why the rest are absent is not known. Across this sample there are approximately 76,000 clones, with roughly 85% seen only once. In total, the top ten clones hold about 0.6% of the sample. Sample: CD4+ or CD8+ T cells sorted from blood, taken in a trial of the OX40 agonist ivuxolimab. These receptors came from an adult with an advanced solid tumor such as melanoma, head and neck, liver or kidney cancer.

This chain joins TRBV9 and TRBJ2-7, with 8 positions matching TRBD2. Germline V CDR1 and CDR2: SGDLS, YYNGEE. V shed 4 bases, J shed 1 base, and the junction held 4 bases outside the gene matches. This CDR3 is built from 14 residues. Written as DNA, the CDR3 is TGTGCCAGCAGCCCTCGGGAGGGGTCCTACGAGCAGTACTTC. Translation: CASSPREGSYEQYF.

This clone turned up a few times. Here the CDR3 DNA reads TGTGCCAGCTCACCGGCCACGCTACTCTCTCCCCTCCACTTT. This translates into CASSPATLLSPLHF. The V call is TRBV18, the J call TRBJ1-6; D remains ambiguous. The V gene lost 3 bases and the J gene lost 13 bases, with 16 bases spanning the gap. The CDR3 length is 14 residues. Germline V gene lookup returns CDR1 KGHSH and CDR2 LQKENI.

This sequence joins TRBV30 and TRBJ2-5; either TRBD1 or TRBD2 may supply D (6 bases each). V was clipped by 0 bases and J by 2 bases, with 13 bases between them. The CDR3 loop spans 15 amino acids. The germline V gene has CDR1 GTSNPN and CDR2 SVGIG (reference sequence). The CDR3 region is CAWSVKGGKQETQYF. Written as DNA, the CDR3 is TGTGCCTGGAGTGTAAAAGGGGGGAAGCAAGAGACCCAGTACTTC.

V gene TRBV20-1 combines with J gene TRBJ2-3, with D unresolved. The CDR3 runs to 11 residues. From germline, CDR1 is DFQATT and CDR2 SNEGSKA (reference sequence). The ends were cut back, 6 bases at V and 6 bases at J, with 10 bases in the middle. CDR3 amino acids: CSAIFSDTQYF. DNA of the CDR3: TGCAGTGCGATTTTTTCTGATACGCAGTATTTT.

This clone was seen more than once but under ten times. The chain recombines TRBV6-5 with TRBJ1-2; D not resolved. Trimming stripped 7 bases from V and 7 bases from J, with 13 bases between. The CDR3 totals 12 residues. Looked up from germline, CDR1 is MNHEY and CDR2 is SVGAGI. The CDR3 loop reads CASTSGVSGYTF. In nucleotides, the CDR3 is TGTGCCAGCACCTCAGGCGTAAGTGGCTACACCTTC.

The CDR3 bases are TGTGCCAGCAGCCCCACTCTGCATGAGACCCAGTACTTC. Translating gives CASSPTLHETQYF. The chain links TRBV7-3 to TRBJ2-5; no definite D call. Trimming took 5 bases from V and 5 from J, leaving 12 bases between them. CDR1 is SGHTA and CDR2 is FQGTGA in the germline V gene. The CDR3 runs 13 residues.

This clone was recorded once. V usage is TRBV7-3 and J usage is TRBJ2-1; possible D gene TRBD2, 6 bases. This CDR3 comprises 14 residues. V was shortened by 5 bases and J by 3 bases, with 11 bases between the two germline ends. Germline V gene data show CDR1 as SGHTA and CDR2 as FQGTGA. The CDR3: CASSNPGGYNEQFF. Here the CDR3 DNA reads TGTGCCAGCAGCAACCCCGGGGGCTACAATGAGCAGTTCTTC.

The rearrangement uses TRBV11-1 and TRBJ1-1; D remains ambiguous. The germline CDR1 and CDR2 sequences are SGHAT and FQDESV (reference sequence). Trimming took off 1 base at V and 6 bases at J, with 9 bases between the two ends. The CDR3 covers 13 residues. This chain's CDR3 is CASSLEASPEAFF. The CDR3 DNA follows: TGTGCCAGCAGCTTAGAGGCTAGCCCTGAAGCTTTCTTT.

The V call is TRBV7-6, the J call TRBJ2-3; the D is unclear. Trimming shortened V by 3 bases and J by 1 base, and 8 bases separated the two germline ends. CDR1 SGHVS and CDR2 FNYEAQ come from the germline V gene. The CDR3 has 14 residues. The CDR3 protein is CASSLRLGTDTQYF. The CDR3 DNA is TGTGCCAGCAGCTTGAGACTCGGCACAGATACGCAGTATTTT.

On this clone itself: A read error may explain this, as a much larger clone is one base away. The rearrangement joins TRBV27 to TRBJ1-1, with TRBD1 as a possible D gene (5 bases). Germline V gene sequence: CDR1 MNHEY, CDR2 SMNVEV (reference sequence). This CDR3 spans 12 amino acids. Deletions cut 3 bases from V and 5 bases from J, with 7 bases between. The CDR3, as DNA: TGTGCCAGCAGTTTCCAGGGAACTGAAGCTTTCTTT. Amino acids: CASSFQGTEAFF.

This chain joins TRBV5-4 and TRBJ1-1; 9 nucleotides align to TRBD1. V lost 6 bases, J lost 4 bases, and 10 bases stayed unmatched. Germline assignment: CDR1 SGHNT and CDR2 YYREEE (reference sequence). The CDR3 has 15 residues. CDR3 region: CASNLQTGGRTEAFF. DNA of the CDR3: TGTGCCAGCAACCTACAAACAGGGGGCCGCACTGAAGCTTTCTTT.

The chain has TRBV19 and TRBJ2-7; D gene unclear. CDR1 LNHDA and CDR2 SQIVND come from the germline V gene (reference sequence). Trimming shortened V by 4 bases and J by 2 bases, and 18 bases separated the two germline ends. This CDR3 spans 16 amino acids. CDR3 sequence reads: CASSTPGSPQAYEQYF. In DNA form, the CDR3 reads TGTGCCAGTAGTACCCCCGGGTCCCCCCAGGCCTACGAGCAGTACTTC.

The J gene is TRBJ1-2, the V gene TRBV6-6; D ambiguous. Deletions cut 6 bases from V and 4 bases from J, with 15 bases between. This CDR3 has 14 residues. Germline CDR1 MNHNY, CDR2 SVGAGI (reference sequence). CDR3 in DNA: TGTGCCAGCAGCGAAACGTGGACGGGCTATGGCTACACCTTC. Protein sequence: CASSETWTGYGYTF.

This chain links TRBV5-1 with TRBJ1-2; D is unclear. The CDR3 loop spans 13 amino acids. Germline-derived CDR1 and CDR2 are SGHRS and YFSETQ. Trimming took 7 bases from V and 2 from J, leaving 12 bases between them. The CDR3 spells CASRAGPNYGYTF. DNA for the CDR3: TGCGCCAGCCGGGCAGGTCCCAACTATGGCTACACCTTC.

The CDR3 is CASSDSNSPLHF. The CDR3 nucleotides read TGTGCCAGTAGCGATAGTAATTCACCCCTCCACTTT. V gene TRBV19 combines with J gene TRBJ1-6; D call uncertain. Between the trimmed V and J ends, which lost 6 bases and 6 bases, there was a span of 6 bases. The CDR3 consists of 12 residues. Germline CDR1 is LNHDA and CDR2 is SQIVND (reference sequence).

This clone was observed a few times. V and J are TRBV18 and TRBJ2-7; D possibly corresponds to TRBD1 (5 bases). V was shortened by 6 bases and J by 2 bases, with 17 bases between the two germline ends. The CDR3 contains 15 residues. The germline V gene has CDR1 KGHSH and CDR2 LQKENI. The CDR3 protein is CASSKESTGPYEQYF. The CDR3 bases are TGTGCCAGCTCCAAGGAGAGTACAGGACCCTACGAGCAGTACTTC.

The rearrangement links TRBV5-1 to TRBJ2-5; 7 bases map to TRBD1. The length of the CDR3 is 15 residues. The V segment lost 1 base and the J segment 4 bases; nucleotides outside the gene matches: 7. In germline, CDR1 is SGHRS, CDR2 YFSETQ. In DNA, the CDR3 is TGCGCCAGCAGCTTGTCAGGGGGAAGGGGAGAGACCCAGTACTTC. Translating it yields CASSLSGGRGETQYF.

The table lists this clone with a count of one. This chain connects TRBV5-1 to TRBJ2-5, with D perhaps matching TRBD1 (6 bases). The CDR3 consists of 15 residues. The germline CDR1 and CDR2 sequences are SGHRS and YFSETQ. Deletions cut 1 base from V and 0 bases from J, with 10 bases between. CDR3 DNA: TGCGCCAGCAGCTTGCAGGGGTATTACCAAGAGACCCAGTACTTC. Its translation: CASSLQGYYQETQYF.

The rearrangement uses TRBV11-2 and TRBJ2-7; no clear D gene. Trimming took 4 bases from V and 4 from J, leaving 26 bases between them. The CDR3 length is 18 residues. In germline, CDR1 is SGHAT, CDR2 FQNNGV. The CDR3: CASSSERLSRGFGYEQYF. DNA for the CDR3: TGTGCCAGCAGCTCGGAGAGACTGTCCCGTGGATTCGGGTACGAGCAGTACTTC.

The chain joins TRBV6-4 to TRBJ2-7; D is possibly TRBD1 (6 bases). Trimming removed 7 bases at V and 2 bases at J, with 18 bases between. Per germline, CDR1 MRHNA and CDR2 SNTAGT. The CDR3 length is 15 residues. The DNA of the CDR3 is TGTGCCAGCATAATTTCACAGGGTGCCCCCTACGAGCAGTACTTC. Its translation: CASIISQGAPYEQYF.

The chain recombines TRBV4-1 with TRBJ2-2; unclear D gene. Germline loops: CDR1 MGHRA, CDR2 YSYEKL. The CDR3 has 17 residues. Trimming took off 0 bases at V and 5 bases at J, with 16 bases between the two ends. In DNA form, the CDR3 reads TGCGCCAGCAGCCAAGAAGACACCAAAAGGACGACCGGGGAGCTGTTTTTT. Protein: CASSQEDTKRTTGELFF.

V usage is TRBV7-3 and J usage is TRBJ1-1, with D hard to call. The CDR3 is 13 residues long. The V end lost 1 base, the J end lost 0 bases, and 3 bases lay between the germline ends. The germline V gene encodes CDR1 SGHTA and CDR2 FQGTGA. This CDR3 is CASSLRLNTEAFF. The DNA for the CDR3 is TGTGCCAGCAGCTTAAGGCTGAACACTGAAGCTTTCTTT.

This clone was found once. J is TRBJ1-1 and V is TRBV5-1; D uncertain. This CDR3 comprises 14 residues. Germline lookup yields CDR1 SGHRS and CDR2 YFSETQ. Between the trimmed V and J ends, which lost 0 bases and 4 bases, there was a span of 10 bases. As DNA, the CDR3 is TGCGCCAGCAGCTTGGCCCTAGGAGGCACTGAAGCTTTCTTT. This gives the protein CASSLALGGTEAFF.

The CDR3 spells CASRGLGATEAFF. The CDR3 coding sequence is TGTGCCAGCAGGGGATTGGGGGCGACTGAAGCTTTCTTT. This chain links TRBV5-4 with TRBJ1-1; D possibly corresponds to TRBD1 (6 bases). Germline values: CDR1 SGHNT, CDR2 YYREEE (reference sequence). The V end was cut by 5 bases, the J end by 5 bases, with 13 bases between. CDR3 length: 13 amino acids.

The genes are TRBV9 and TRBJ2-2, with D perhaps TRBD1 or TRBD2 (6 bases each). Per the germline V gene, CDR1 is SGDLS and CDR2 is YYNGEE. Trimming took 3 bases from V and 3 from J, leaving 18 bases between them. This CDR3 region has 17 residues. This CDR3 is CASSAPNGGLDTGELFF. CDR3 in DNA: TGTGCCAGCAGCGCGCCAAATGGGGGGCTGGACACCGGGGAGCTGTTTTTT.

This chain links TRBV5-6 with TRBJ1-1, with D possibly matching TRBD1 (5 bases). The V gene lost 2 bases and the J gene lost 1 base, with 9 bases spanning the gap. CDR1 is SGHDT, CDR2 YYEEEE, per germline. This CDR3 contains 14 residues. CDR3 protein: CASSFAGQNTEAFF. The CDR3 DNA sequence: TGTGCCAGCAGCTTCGCTGGACAGAACACTGAAGCTTTCTTT.

The V call is TRBV6-6, the J call TRBJ1-2; the D is unclear. Germline V gene data show CDR1 as MNHNY and CDR2 as SVGAGI (reference sequence). Trimming cost V 4 bases and J 5 bases, with 14 bases left between them. This CDR3 spans 14 amino acids. The CDR3 sequence is CASSSPTWIYGYTF. The CDR3 DNA sequence: TGTGCCAGCAGTTCTCCGACCTGGATTTATGGCTACACCTTC.